This note documents a single TCR beta chain sequence. Only CD45RO-negative cells positively selected for CCR7 counted as naive CD8 cells, so terminally differentiated effector memory CD45RA+ cells were excluded. These data originate in a study of shared clonotypes between healthy human individuals. The CDR3 length is 19 residues. Trimming cost V 5 bases and J 1 base; bases outside gene matches: 15. Germline V gene lookup returns CDR1 SEHNR and CDR2 FQNEAQ (reference sequence). Only in-frame clones appear in the TCRdb table, and some are missing; sequencing was by immunoSEQ multiplex PCR. The data hold over 2,000,000 clones, with about 93% observed a single time.

The chain uses TRBV7-9 and TRBJ2-7; 12 nucleotides align to TRBD2. The sample taken for sequencing was naive CD8+ T cells from PBMCs. This receptor was obtained from a man between 18 and 29 years old in good health. Some clones in this sample may be carry-over from other donors' samples. The CDR3 here is CASSRGPSSGRAISYEQYF. In nucleotides, the CDR3 is TGTGCCAGCAGCCGAGGACCTTCTAGCGGGAGGGCAATTTCCTACGAGCAGTACTTC.